The text below deals with one T cell receptor (beta chain). Its antigen remains unidentified. The entry originates in a study of monozygotic twins with inflammatory bowel disease. Study findings and constraints: A reduction in TCRbeta diversity (inverse Simpson) was seen in IBD patients relative to healthy co-twins.

TCRdb reanalyzed the 5' RACE reads, giving one entry per CDR3 protein sequence and no DNA. The sample includes around 150,000 distinct CDR3 sequences. Material for sequencing was blood. The sequence derives from a human donor with ulcerative colitis or Crohn's disease, or a healthy co-twin of an affected twin (not recorded which).

The CDR3 region is CASSRPVRKNIQYF. The J gene is TRBJ2-4, the V gene TRBV3-1; there is no DNA to check the TCRdb D call of TRBD1. The V gene's germline CDR1 is LGHDT and CDR2 YNNKEL (reference sequence). The CDR3 is 14 residues long. Based on the CDR3 plus reference TRBV3-1 and TRBJ2-4, the full variable domain is DTAVSQTPKYLVTQMGNDKSIKCEQNLGHDTMYWYKQDSKKFLKIMFSYNNKELIINETVPNRFSPKSPDKAHLNLHINSLELGDSAVYFCASSRPVRKNIQYFGAGTRLSVL.